This TCR beta chain was sequenced during a study of technical replicates of blood from a few donors (dated by TCRdb to between 2016 and 2019). As concerns this clone: Which antigen it targets is not known. Base qualities are missing; no much larger clone stands one base away.

Unmatched junction bases come to 1, with V trimmed by 6 bases and J by 1 base. The CDR3 covers 14 residues, taking in both the cysteine and the phenylalanine. The sequence is cut down to CDR3 DNA, 42 bases in frame from base 1. From a lookup of the germline V gene, CDR1 and CDR2 are MNHNS and SASEGT. Library construction relied on the immunoSEQ multiplex PCR assay. TCRdb provides this immuneACCESS table in a form limited to in-frame rearrangements. Some clones are lacking; in checked studies, under half of them reflect an unresolved V gene, and why the rest are absent is not known. The sample contains roughly 85,000 clones, 94% of them found a single time. Over 0.2% of the sample rests with the top ten.

Sample: T cells isolated from PBMCs. This chain joins TRBV6-1 to TRBJ2-7, and 12 junctional nucleotides match TRBD2. The TCR originated in a human donor in good health. The CDR3 reads as follows: CASSGLAGSYEQYF. The nucleotide sequence is given as TGTGCCAGCAGCGGACTAGCGGGGTCCTACGAGCAGTACTTC.